These 31 T cell receptor beta chains were sequenced from one sample in a study of T cell changes during pregnancy in multiple sclerosis. Profiled with immunoSEQ multiplex PCR; TCRdb holds only in-frame clones, not every one. This table has about 70,000 clones, about 92% appearing once. Sequencing was performed on CD8+ T cells from peripheral blood mononuclear cells, taken in the third trimester of pregnancy. All receptors derive from a female donor in good health, enrolled as a control in a pregnancy study.

The V call is TRBV29-1, the J call TRBJ2-4; 10 nucleotides line up with TRBD2. The CDR3 has 18 amino acids. The germline CDR1 and CDR2 sequences are SQVTM and ANQGSEA. The trim removed 0 bases at V and 1 base at J, leaving 9 bases unmatched. CDR3 in DNA: TGCAGCGTTGAAGACAGAGCGGGGGGGCGTCGGGCCAAAAACATTCAGTACTTC. It encodes CSVEDRAGGRRAKNIQYF.

This clone was found once. The chain couples TRBV7-9 to TRBJ1-5; possible D gene TRBD1, 5 bases. Germline-derived CDR1 and CDR2 are SEHNR and FQNEAQ (reference sequence). V was trimmed by 5 bases and J by 4 bases, leaving 12 bases between them. The CDR3 is made up of 14 amino acids. CDR3 protein: CASSAQDQNQPQHF. In nucleotides, the CDR3 is TGTGCCAGCAGCGCACAGGACCAGAATCAGCCCCAGCATTTT.

The CDR3: CASARLTYNEQFF. The DNA for the CDR3 is TGTGCCAGCGCTAGGCTGACCTACAATGAGCAGTTCTTC. This rearrangement joins TRBV27 to TRBJ2-1; D uncertain. The germline V gene has CDR1 MNHEY and CDR2 SMNVEV (reference sequence). Trimming cost V 8 bases and J 2 bases, with 10 bases left between them. The CDR3 sequence is 13 residues long.

V gene TRBV5-6 combines with J gene TRBJ2-1, with a weak D call TRBD2 (6 bases). Germline V CDR1 and CDR2: SGHDT, YYEEEE. Deletions cut 5 bases from V and 3 bases from J, with 9 bases between. The CDR3 loop spans 13 amino acids. The CDR3 bases are TGTGCCAGCAGTCCGGGAGACTACAATGAGCAGTTCTTC. Protein: CASSPGDYNEQFF.

The gene calls are TRBV7-9 and TRBJ2-5; D might be TRBD2 (7 bases). The germline V gene has CDR1 SEHNR and CDR2 FQNEAQ (reference sequence). This CDR3 has 15 residues. The ends were cut back, 0 bases at V and 5 bases at J, with 13 bases in the middle. CDR3 DNA: TGTGCCAGCAGCTTAGCAGTGGGGGGGGCCGAGACCCAGTACTTC. It specifies CASSLAVGGAETQYF.

The rearrangement links TRBV9 to TRBJ2-1, with TRBD2 matching over 9 bases. V lost 0 bases to trimming and J lost 8 bases; unmatched junction nucleotides: 15. The CDR3 has 18 amino acids. CDR1 is SGDLS, CDR2 YYNGEE, per germline. CDR3 nucleotide sequence: TGTGCCAGCAGCGTAGGGCGGAGGGGCGGGGGGGCCGGGCATGAGCAGTTCTTC. Protein sequence: CASSVGRRGGGAGHEQFF.

The chain links TRBV7-9 to TRBJ1-1; no firm D call. This CDR3 has 14 residues. Trimming pared 1 base from V and 1 base from J, leaving 7 bases between. From germline, CDR1 is SEHNR and CDR2 FQNEAQ (reference sequence). The CDR3 is CASSLGTGNTEAFF. CDR3 nucleotide sequence: TGTGCCAGCAGCTTAGGAACGGGGAACACTGAAGCTTTCTTT.

The V call is TRBV30, the J call TRBJ2-7, with D perhaps matching TRBD2 (5 bases). The V gene's germline CDR1 is GTSNPN and CDR2 SVGIG (reference sequence). The germline V and J ends were trimmed by 4 bases and 4 bases, with 14 bases remaining between them. The CDR3 extends over 13 amino acids. The CDR3 loop reads CAWNTGMGYEQYF. The DNA for the CDR3 is TGTGCCTGGAACACGGGGATGGGTTACGAGCAGTACTTC.

This clone was detected only a few times. The J gene is TRBJ1-1, the V gene TRBV30; D gene uncertain. CDR1 is GTSNPN, CDR2 SVGIG, per germline (reference sequence). Deletions cut 4 bases from V and 0 bases from J, with 9 bases between. CDR3 length: 13 amino acids. CDR3 residues: CAWNEGMNTEAFF. In DNA form, the CDR3 reads TGTGCCTGGAATGAGGGAATGAACACTGAAGCTTTCTTT.

This rearrangement joins TRBV19 to TRBJ2-7, with 8 nucleotides matching TRBD1. V was clipped by 3 bases and J by 2 bases; unmatched bases: 6. The CDR3 extends over 15 amino acids. Germline V gives CDR1 LNHDA, CDR2 SQIVND (reference sequence). The CDR3 region has the DNA TGTGCCAGTAGTATGAGGGACAGGCGCACCTACGAGCAGTACTTC. Translating it yields CASSMRDRRTYEQYF.

The count of this clone is one. The genes are TRBV29-1 and TRBJ2-7; 7 bases fit TRBD1. Germline values: CDR1 SQVTM, CDR2 ANQGSEA. The V and J ends lost 6 bases and 7 bases, in that order; junction bases with no gene match: 12. This CDR3 has 13 amino acids. CDR3 region: CSVSGTERGEQYF. The CDR3 DNA sequence: TGCAGCGTGTCCGGGACAGAAAGGGGGGAGCAGTACTTC.

The chain uses TRBV9 and TRBJ2-7; 8 bases line up with TRBD2. Germline V gene sequence: CDR1 SGDLS, CDR2 YYNGEE. J gave up 2 bases and V 2 bases, and 6 bases lay outside the gene matches. The CDR3 contains 15 residues. The CDR3 region has the DNA TGTGCCAGCAGCGTGGGTGTAGCGGGGACCTACGAGCAGTACTTC. Its protein product is CASSVGVAGTYEQYF.

The CDR3 spells CASSLYRTGGQAFF. The CDR3 bases are TGTGCCAGCAGTTTATACCGGACAGGGGGCCAAGCTTTCTTT. The gene calls are TRBV27 and TRBJ1-1, with 11 nucleotides matching TRBD1. The V and J ends lost 1 base and 9 bases, in that order; junction bases with no gene match: 4. This CDR3 comprises 14 residues. Germline assignment: CDR1 MNHEY and CDR2 SMNVEV (reference sequence).

Here the CDR3 reads CASSQERGGTGELFF. The DNA of the CDR3 is TGCGCCAGCAGCCAAGAGAGGGGGGGGACCGGGGAGCTGTTTTTT. This chain joins TRBV4-3 and TRBJ2-2; maybe TRBD2 (7 bases). The CDR3 is 15 residues long. Germline CDR1 reads LGHNA; CDR2 reads YSLEER. The ends were cut back, 0 bases at V and 5 bases at J, with 10 bases in the middle.

The gene calls are TRBV30 and TRBJ1-5, with D maybe TRBD1 (5 bases). V was shortened by 2 bases and J by 7 bases, with 12 bases between the two germline ends. Germline V gene data show CDR1 as GTSNPN and CDR2 as SVGIG (reference sequence). This CDR3 is built from 13 residues. The CDR3 DNA reads as TGTGCCTGGAGTTGGGGGGTTGGACAGCCCCAGCATTTT. It specifies CAWSWGVGQPQHF.

The chain uses TRBV9 and TRBJ2-7, with D tentatively TRBD1 (6 bases). V was trimmed by 3 bases and J by 3 bases, leaving 10 bases between them. The germline gives CDR1 SGDLS, CDR2 YYNGEE. The length of the CDR3 is 13 residues. This CDR3 reads CASSAGHNYEQYF. CDR3 sequence (DNA): TGTGCCAGCAGCGCGGGACATAACTACGAGCAGTACTTC.

This chain connects TRBV6-1 to TRBJ2-7, with unresolved D. The CDR3 consists of 12 residues. V dropped 1 base and J dropped 2 bases, with 3 bases sitting between them. Germline assignment: CDR1 MNHNS and CDR2 SASEGT. The CDR3 loop reads CASSEGPYEQYF. In DNA form, the CDR3 reads TGTGCCAGCAGTGAAGGGCCCTACGAGCAGTACTTC.

The rearrangement uses TRBV7-9 and TRBJ2-7, with 7 bases aligning to TRBD1. This CDR3 contains 15 residues. With V trimmed by 2 bases and J by 4 bases, 8 bases remained unmatched. Looked up from germline, CDR1 is SEHNR and CDR2 is FQNEAQ (reference sequence). This CDR3 reads CASSLPPGQRYEQYF. The CDR3 bases are TGTGCCAGCAGCTTACCTCCGGGACAGAGGTACGAGCAGTACTTC.

This chain joins TRBV7-3 and TRBJ1-1; no clear D gene. From germline, CDR1 is SGHTA and CDR2 FQGTGA. The CDR3 consists of 13 residues. V lost 5 bases to trimming and J lost 7 bases, with 14 bases between them. The DNA for the CDR3 is TGTGCCAGCAGCCCGCTTGCTTCCGGTGAAGCTTTCTTT. Amino acids: CASSPLASGEAFF.

The chain is built from TRBV27 and TRBJ1-1; D may be TRBD1 (6 bases). Germline assignment: CDR1 MNHEY and CDR2 SMNVEV (reference sequence). This CDR3 has 14 residues. Trimming shortened V by 7 bases and J by 4 bases, and 16 bases separated the two germline ends. In DNA form, the CDR3 reads TGTGCCAGCACCGAAAAGGGGGAGGGCACTGAAGCTTTCTTT. Its protein product is CASTEKGEGTEAFF.

This chain links TRBV27 with TRBJ1-6; 9 bases are shared with TRBD1. CDR1 and CDR2 (germline): MNHEY, SMNVEV (reference sequence). J gave up 8 bases and V 5 bases, and 4 bases lay outside the gene matches. This CDR3 comprises 14 residues. CDR3 sequence (DNA): TGTGCCAGCAGTGGGACAGGGCGTGATTCACCCCTCCACTTT. It specifies CASSGTGRDSPLHF.

This clone was seen a single time. The rearrangement links TRBV7-3 to TRBJ2-2; 10 positions agree with TRBD1. The ends lost 5 bases at V and 2 bases at J; junction bases unmatched: 5. Germline values: CDR1 SGHTA, CDR2 FQGTGA. The CDR3 is 16 residues long. This CDR3 reads CASSPRQGANTGELFF. The CDR3 DNA reads as TGTGCCAGCAGCCCAAGACAGGGGGCCAACACCGGGGAGCTGTTTTTT.

CDR3 amino acids: CASSQDSEDLNYGYTF. CDR3 DNA sequence: TGCGCCAGCAGCCAAGATAGCGAGGACTTAAACTATGGCTACACCTTC. The rearrangement links TRBV4-1 to TRBJ1-2, with D hard to call. V was cut by 0 bases and J by 2 bases, with 13 bases left in between. This CDR3 has 16 amino acids. CDR1 MGHRA and CDR2 YSYEKL come from the germline V gene.

The V gene is TRBV4-2, the J gene TRBJ2-7, with 7 bases identical to TRBD2. The J segment lost 2 bases and the V segment lost 1 base, leaving 8 bases of the junction unmatched. The CDR3 length is 16 residues. The germline CDR1 and CDR2 sequences are LGHNA and YNFKEQ. The CDR3, as DNA: TGTGCCAGCAGCCAAGGTCCAGCGGGGATTGCCTACGAGCAGTACTTC. Translation gives CASSQGPAGIAYEQYF.

The rearrangement uses TRBV11-2 and TRBJ2-1, with 8 bases fitting TRBD2. The CDR3 sequence is 17 residues long. Germline values: CDR1 SGHAT, CDR2 FQNNGV. J lost 1 base, V lost 6 bases, and 11 bases had no gene match. The CDR3 sequence is CASSSGLTGGSYNEQFF. The CDR3 DNA reads TGTGCCAGCAGTTCGGGGTTGACGGGGGGGTCCTACAATGAGCAGTTCTTC.

This clone has just one count. The V call is TRBV7-2, the J call TRBJ2-2; possibly TRBD1 for D (5 bases). This CDR3 comprises 16 residues. The V gene lost 5 bases and the J gene lost 0 bases, with 13 bases spanning the gap. Germline-derived CDR1 and CDR2 are SGHTA and FQGNSA. Here the CDR3 DNA reads TGTGCCAGCAGCCAAGGGGTAGACGCGAACACCGGGGAGCTGTTTTTT. The encoded protein is CASSQGVDANTGELFF.

The rearrangement links TRBV4-3 to TRBJ1-2; TRBD1 agrees at 8 bases. Unmatched junction bases numbered 10, after V lost 0 bases and J lost 1 base. CDR3 length: 18 amino acids. Germline values: CDR1 LGHNA, CDR2 YSLEER. The CDR3 DNA reads TGCGCCAGCAGCCAAGATCGGGGACAGGACAACTTTAACTATGGCTACACCTTC. It yields the protein CASSQDRGQDNFNYGYTF.

The V and J genes are TRBV11-3 and TRBJ2-7; D perhaps matches TRBD1 (6 bases). Deletions cut 4 bases from V and 2 bases from J, with 12 bases between. Looked up from germline, CDR1 is SGHNT and CDR2 is YENEEA. The CDR3 has 14 amino acids. DNA for the CDR3: TGTGCCAGCAGCTCTTACAGGGATCCCTACGAGCAGTACTTC. As protein: CASSSYRDPYEQYF.

The CDR3 reads CASSVTGDGLNYGYTF. The CDR3 DNA follows: TGTGCCAGCAGCGTTACGGGGGACGGCCTAAACTATGGCTACACCTTC. This chain connects TRBV9 to TRBJ1-2, with D perhaps matching TRBD1 (5 bases). V shed 2 bases and J shed 2 bases, with 16 bases lying between them. From germline, CDR1 is SGDLS and CDR2 YYNGEE. The CDR3 is 16 residues long.

J is TRBJ2-5 and V is TRBV6-6, with D unclear. CDR3 length equals 13 residues. The ends were cut back, 4 bases at V and 0 bases at J, with 6 bases in the middle. CDR1 and CDR2 (germline): MNHNY, SVGAGI (reference sequence). The CDR3 nucleotides are TGTGCCAGCAGTTCCAGGAACCAAGAGACCCAGTACTTC. Translating gives CASSSRNQETQYF.

The chain carries TRBV5-1 and TRBJ1-1; the match to TRBD1 covers 9 bases. The CDR3 is made up of 17 amino acids. Germline CDR1 SGHRS, CDR2 YFSETQ. The V gene end was trimmed by 4 bases and the J gene end by 3 bases; junction bases not matched to a gene: 13. This CDR3 is CASSPATGGLRDTEAFF. For the CDR3, the DNA is TGCGCCAGCAGCCCGGCGACAGGGGGGTTGCGAGACACTGAAGCTTTCTTT.